A single sample gave rise to the 10 T cell receptor beta chains below, sequenced in a study of blood T cell repertoires in COVID-19. Some clones are missing from TCRdb's copy, which holds only in-frame ones; the method was immunoSEQ multiplex PCR. The repertoire holds under 300,000 clones, with around four fifths as singletons. Sample: peripheral blood. The receptor source for this set is a man older than 75 with acute or convalescent COVID-19.

This sequence joins TRBV6-4 and TRBJ2-7; 7 nucleotides match TRBD2. Germline V lookup: CDR1 MRHNA, CDR2 SNTAGT. V shed 5 bases, J shed 6 bases, and the junction held 7 bases outside the gene matches. CDR3 length equals 13 residues. CDR3 DNA sequence: TGTGCCAGCAGTTCTTGGGAGGGCGGCGAGCAGTACTTC. Translated, it gives CASSSWEGGEQYF.

This clone came up once. At the DNA level, this CDR3 is encoded by other sequences in the same sample as well. The chain employs TRBV11-2 and TRBJ2-7; D remains ambiguous. This CDR3 comprises 11 residues. Germline V gene sequence: CDR1 SGHAT, CDR2 FQNNGV. V lost 5 bases, J lost 3 bases, and 5 bases lay in between. The DNA of the CDR3 is TGTGCCAGCAGCCCCCTCTACGAGCAGTACTTC. It is translated as CASSPLYEQYF.

This chain joins TRBV18 and TRBJ1-5; unclear D gene. Trimming removed 2 bases from V and 6 bases from J, with 14 bases in between. Germline values: CDR1 KGHSH, CDR2 LQKENI. This CDR3 has 15 residues. CDR3 coding DNA: TGTGCCAGCTCACCAACGGACGCCGGGGTTCAGCCCCAGCATTTT. This translates into CASSPTDAGVQPQHF.

DNA for the CDR3: TGTGCCAGCAGTTTGGGCAACAATCAGCCCCAGCATTTT. This codes for CASSLGNNQPQHF. The chain carries TRBV28 and TRBJ1-5; D gene unclear. V was clipped by 3 bases and J by 3 bases, with 6 bases between them. Germline CDR1 MDHEN, CDR2 SYDVKM. There are 13 residues in the CDR3.

CDR3 in amino acids: CSVGTGSGNTIYF. The CDR3 coding sequence is TGCAGCGTGGGGACAGGCTCTGGAAACACCATATATTTT. The chain links TRBV29-1 to TRBJ1-3; 8 nucleotides line up with TRBD1. Germline V gene data show CDR1 as SQVTM and CDR2 as ANQGSEA. Losses at the gene ends were 6 bases for V and 0 bases for J; bases not matched to a gene: 1. The CDR3 is 13 residues long.

The V and J genes are TRBV28 and TRBJ1-4; possible D gene TRBD1, 5 bases. The V gene lost 7 bases and the J gene lost 5 bases, with 14 bases spanning the gap. CDR1 is MDHEN and CDR2 is SYDVKM in the germline V gene. CDR3 length: 14 residues. The CDR3 spells CASTRRGENEKLFF. CDR3 nucleotide sequence: TGTGCCAGCACTCGGCGGGGCGAGAATGAAAAACTGTTTTTT.

The chain links TRBV7-2 to TRBJ1-5; 10 bases align to TRBD1. The CDR3 has 17 residues. The trim removed 5 bases at V and 6 bases at J, leaving 13 bases unmatched. CDR1 and CDR2 from the germline V gene are SGHTA and FQGNSA. Written as DNA, the CDR3 is TGTGCCAGCAGCGCCTGGGGGGGACAGGGGTCGGTTCAGCCCCAGCATTTT. Translated, it gives CASSAWGGQGSVQPQHF.

The V and J genes are TRBV11-2 and TRBJ1-5; 9 bases match TRBD1. The V gene's germline CDR1 is SGHAT and CDR2 FQNNGV. This CDR3 is 14 amino acids long. Germline trimming cut 5 bases from V and 7 bases from J; bases unmatched to any gene: 6. The CDR3 bases are TGTGCCAGCAGCCAGGACAGGGGAAACCAGCCCCAGCATTTT. Amino acids: CASSQDRGNQPQHF.

This chain uses TRBV5-4 with TRBJ2-1; 10 bases align to TRBD2. Germline lookup yields CDR1 SGHNT and CDR2 YYREEE (reference sequence). This CDR3 spans 16 amino acids. Trimming cost V 3 bases and J 3 bases; bases outside gene matches: 6. The CDR3 spells CASSSGTSGNYNEQFF. The CDR3 DNA sequence: TGTGCCAGCAGCTCAGGAACTAGCGGGAACTACAATGAGCAGTTCTTC.

The V and J genes are TRBV10-2 and TRBJ2-1; D is ambiguous. Trimming shortened V by 5 bases and J by 8 bases, and 10 bases separated the two germline ends. The CDR3 contains 12 residues. The V gene's germline CDR1 is WSHSY and CDR2 SAAADI. The CDR3 sequence: CASSKQSDEQFF. The CDR3 DNA is TGCGCCAGCAGTAAGCAGAGCGATGAGCAGTTCTTC.